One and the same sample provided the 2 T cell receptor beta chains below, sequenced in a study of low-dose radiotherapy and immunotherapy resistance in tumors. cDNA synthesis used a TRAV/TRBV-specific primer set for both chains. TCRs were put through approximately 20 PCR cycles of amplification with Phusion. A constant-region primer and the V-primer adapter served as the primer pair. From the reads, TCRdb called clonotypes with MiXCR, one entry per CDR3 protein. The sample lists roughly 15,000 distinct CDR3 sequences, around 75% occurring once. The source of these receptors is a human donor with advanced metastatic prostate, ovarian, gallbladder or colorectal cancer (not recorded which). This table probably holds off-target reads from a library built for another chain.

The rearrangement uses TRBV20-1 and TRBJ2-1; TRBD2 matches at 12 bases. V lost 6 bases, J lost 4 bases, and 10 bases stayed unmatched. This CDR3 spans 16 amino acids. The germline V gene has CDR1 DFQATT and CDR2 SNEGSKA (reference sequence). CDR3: CSATSQLAGGYNEQFF. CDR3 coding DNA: TGCAGTGCAACCTCCCAACTAGCGGGGGGATACAATGAGCAGTTCTTC.

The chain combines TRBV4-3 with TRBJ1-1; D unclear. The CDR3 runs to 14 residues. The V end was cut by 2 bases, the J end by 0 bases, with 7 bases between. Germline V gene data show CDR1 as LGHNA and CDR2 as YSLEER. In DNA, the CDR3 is TGCGCCAGCAGCCAACTAGGGTTGAACACTGAAGCTTTCTTT. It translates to CASSQLGLNTEAFF.